The sequence of this T cell receptor (beta chain) was determined in a study of cytomegalovirus exposure and HLA in healthy donors. The PCR employed 60 Vbeta primers together with 13 Jbeta primers. The assay was immunoSEQ multiplex PCR, and TCRdb's table has in-frame clones only and misses some. The sample shows more than 90,000 clones, roughly 78% of them seen only once. Looked up from germline, CDR1 is SGHTA and CDR2 is FQGNSA. There are 15 residues in the CDR3. V lost 8 bases to trimming and J lost 0 bases, with 13 bases between them. The chain couples TRBV7-2 to TRBJ1-4; perhaps TRBD1 as D (5 bases). Sequencing was done on a sample of PBMCs. The clonotype originates from an older woman in good health and CMV-seronegative. The CDR3 is CASARDGTTNEKLFF. CDR3 nucleotides: TGTGCCAGCGCGCGGGACGGTACAACTAATGAAAAACTGTTTTTT.